What follows are 17 T cell receptor beta chains derived from one specimen sequenced in a study of OX40 agonist ivuxolimab in advanced cancers. Libraries were prepared by immunoSEQ multiplex PCR; TCRdb keeps only in-frame clonotypes and omits some of them. Of roughly 50,000 clones listed, just over 85% are singletons. The sample in question was CD4+ or CD8+ T cells sorted from blood, obtained in a trial of the OX40 agonist ivuxolimab. These receptors were obtained from an adult with an advanced solid tumor such as melanoma, head and neck, liver or kidney cancer.

The chain recombines TRBV19 with TRBJ1-5, with 10 bases matching TRBD1. CDR3 length: 15 residues. Germline values: CDR1 LNHDA, CDR2 SQIVND (reference sequence). Losses at the gene ends were 5 bases for V and 4 bases for J; bases not matched to a gene: 5. CDR3 sequence reads: CASSFPGQGNQPQHF. The CDR3 nucleotides are TGTGCCAGTAGTTTTCCGGGACAGGGGAATCAGCCCCAGCATTTT.

The V gene is TRBV4-2, the J gene TRBJ2-5, with 13 bases identical to TRBD2. The trim removed 1 base at V and 4 bases at J, leaving 0 bases unmatched. From germline, CDR1 is LGHNA and CDR2 YNFKEQ. The CDR3 contains 15 residues. The CDR3 is CASSQGTSGGETQYF. CDR3 nucleotide sequence: TGTGCCAGCAGCCAAGGGACTAGCGGGGGAGAGACCCAGTACTTC.

The J gene is TRBJ2-2, the V gene TRBV10-3; D could derive from TRBD1 or TRBD2 (5 bases each). Germline values: CDR1 ENHRY, CDR2 SYGVKD. V was trimmed by 6 bases and J by 2 bases, leaving 13 bases between them. There are 15 residues in the CDR3. The CDR3 region is CAIRGTGANTGELFF. The CDR3 region has the DNA TGTGCCATCAGGGGAACCGGGGCAAACACCGGGGAGCTGTTTTTT.

Only one count was recorded for this clone. The rearrangement links TRBV5-4 to TRBJ2-1; 9 positions agree with TRBD2. The CDR3 is 17 residues long. CDR1 and CDR2 (germline): SGHNT, YYREEE (reference sequence). V shed 0 bases, J shed 4 bases, and the junction held 8 bases outside the gene matches. CDR3 region: CASSLALAGGRYNEQFF. DNA of the CDR3: TGTGCCAGCAGCTTGGCCTTGGCGGGGGGGCGATACAATGAGCAGTTCTTC.

The DNA for the CDR3 is TGTGCCAGCAGCTTAGACCCCGACAGATCCTACGAGCAGTACTTC. Translated, it gives CASSLDPDRSYEQYF. The chain carries TRBV11-2 and TRBJ2-7, with D tentatively TRBD1 (5 bases). The germline CDR1 and CDR2 sequences are SGHAT and FQNNGV. This CDR3 contains 15 residues. V was trimmed by 0 bases and J by 1 base, leaving 10 bases between them.

The J gene is TRBJ2-5, the V gene TRBV18; 9 nucleotides match TRBD2. CDR3 length: 15 amino acids. V dropped 2 bases and J dropped 7; count of bases not matched to a gene: 8. CDR1 is KGHSH, CDR2 LQKENI, per germline. The CDR3 nucleotides read TGTGCCAGCTCACCAAGCGCTAGCGGGGCTGGGACCCAGTACTTC. It encodes CASSPSASGAGTQYF.

The chain recombines TRBV19 with TRBJ2-1; 7 nucleotides match TRBD1. The CDR3 consists of 18 residues. J lost 4 bases, V lost 6 bases, and 18 bases had no gene match. Germline CDR1 reads LNHDA; CDR2 reads SQIVND (reference sequence). The chain's CDR3 is CASSPSRTDRWIYNEQFF. CDR3 in DNA: TGTGCCAGTAGCCCCAGCCGAACGGACAGGTGGATTTACAATGAGCAGTTCTTC.

The chain links TRBV7-8 to TRBJ2-5, with TRBD2 as a possible D gene (6 bases). This CDR3 comprises 17 residues. Germline values: CDR1 SGHVS, CDR2 FQNEAQ. The V end lost 0 bases, the J end lost 3 bases, and 17 bases lay between the germline ends. The CDR3 nucleotides are TGTGCCAGCAGCTTAGCCGGGGGACTCGCCACAAAAGAGACCCAGTACTTC. The encoded protein is CASSLAGGLATKETQYF. The complete variable domain, with remaining parts taken from reference TRBV7-8 and TRBJ2-5, reads GAGVSQSPRYKVAKRGQDVALRCDPISGHVSLFWYQQALGQGPEFLTYFQNEAQLDKSGLPSDRFFAERPEGSVSTLKIQRTQQEDSAVYLCASSLAGGLATKETQYFGPGTRLLVL.

The chain combines TRBV5-1 with TRBJ1-1; a possible D gene is TRBD1 (5 bases). The CDR3 has 15 residues. Trimming shortened V by 0 bases and J by 5 bases, and 14 bases separated the two germline ends. Germline-derived CDR1 and CDR2 are SGHRS and YFSETQ. CDR3 amino acids: CASSLEAGKRTEAFF. The CDR3 DNA sequence: TGCGCCAGCAGCTTGGAGGCAGGGAAAAGGACTGAAGCTTTCTTT.

This chain uses TRBV19 with TRBJ2-1, with 11 bases identical to TRBD1. The trim removed 5 bases at V and 7 bases at J, leaving 7 bases unmatched. Germline assignment: CDR1 LNHDA and CDR2 SQIVND (reference sequence). This CDR3 region has 15 residues. For the CDR3, the DNA is TGTGCCAGTAGTGCCGGGACAGGGGGGAGGAATGAGCAGTTCTTC. This translates into CASSAGTGGRNEQFF.

The chain has TRBV20-1 and TRBJ2-5; D uncertain. V gave up 5 bases and J gave up 2 bases, with 3 bases separating them. Germline V lookup: CDR1 DFQATT, CDR2 SNEGSKA (reference sequence). The CDR3 extends over 10 amino acids. Written as DNA, the CDR3 is TGCAGTGCTTTACAAGAGACCCAGTACTTC. Translation gives CSALQETQYF.

This rearrangement joins TRBV6-5 to TRBJ1-1; 7 bases match TRBD1. The length of the CDR3 is 15 residues. Trimming took 5 bases from V and 0 from J; bases not matched to a gene: 6. Germline-derived CDR1 and CDR2 are MNHEY and SVGAGI. CDR3 protein: CASSRGDRLNTEAFF. The CDR3 DNA reads as TGTGCCAGCAGTCGCGGGGACAGATTGAACACTGAAGCTTTCTTT.

V gene TRBV23-1 combines with J gene TRBJ2-5, with D perhaps assigned TRBD1 or TRBD2 (6 bases each). TRBV23-1 is given ORF status, its function remaining uncertain. The CDR3 sequence is 14 residues long. V gave up 8 bases and J gave up 2 bases, with 15 bases separating them. CDR3 in DNA: TGCGCCAGCCCCGGGGGCGCGGGTCAAGAGACCCAGTACTTC. Residues: CASPGGAGQETQYF.

The chain couples TRBV2 to TRBJ2-1, with 8 bases matching TRBD2. The length of the CDR3 is 17 residues. Germline lookup yields CDR1 SNHLY and CDR2 FYNNEI. V shed 1 base and J 6 bases; nucleotides not matched to a gene: 11. CDR3 loop: CASSEERGLAGGNEQFF. The CDR3 nucleotides are TGTGCCAGCAGTGAAGAGCGCGGACTAGCCGGGGGCAATGAGCAGTTCTTC.

The genes are TRBV5-6 and TRBJ1-3; D possibly corresponds to TRBD1 (5 bases). V lost 1 base to trimming and J lost 4 bases, with 12 bases between them. The CDR3 has 15 amino acids. Germline V gives CDR1 SGHDT, CDR2 YYEEEE. This CDR3 is CASSLQGANGNTIYF. The CDR3 DNA is TGTGCCAGCAGCTTGCAGGGTGCGAACGGAAACACCATATATTTT.

Only one count was recorded for this clone. V gene TRBV19 combines with J gene TRBJ1-5, with 10 bases aligning to TRBD1. The V and J ends lost 5 bases and 0 bases, in that order; junction bases with no gene match: 4. Germline V gene lookup returns CDR1 LNHDA and CDR2 SQIVND (reference sequence). This CDR3 comprises 16 residues. Here the CDR3 reads CASSPWTGGSNQPQHF. CDR3 nucleotides: TGTGCCAGTAGTCCTTGGACAGGGGGTAGCAATCAGCCCCAGCATTTT.

This chain links TRBV7-9 with TRBJ2-7; D unresolved. The CDR3 length is 15 residues. The ends were cut back, 5 bases at V and 5 bases at J, with 19 bases in the middle. Germline V CDR1 and CDR2: SEHNR, FQNEAQ (reference sequence). CDR3 region: CASSLNIVSPHEQYF. The CDR3 DNA sequence: TGTGCCAGCAGCCTCAACATTGTATCCCCGCACGAGCAGTACTTC.